This T cell receptor beta chain is from a study of response to subunit inactivated influenza vaccine. Study outcomes and limitations: It was suggested by the authors that few new T cells are recruited by each seasonal influenza vaccination.

This clonotype was counted a few times. Its antigen is unknown. TCRdb reanalysed the RT-PCR reads using MiXCR and keeps one entry per CDR3 protein. The sample has about 830,000 distinct CDR3 sequences, roughly 20% seen once; the top ten hold approximately 11%. Trimming removed 0 bases at V and 9 bases at J, with 12 bases between. Per the germline V gene, CDR1 is DFQATT and CDR2 is SNEGSKA (reference sequence). CDR3 length equals 13 residues. This TCR derives from a man aged 45 to 65 who received an inactivated influenza vaccine. Source: PBMCs from blood, taken around 5 days after vaccination. The chain couples TRBV20-1 to TRBJ2-1; D gene uncertain. The DNA of the CDR3 is TGCAGTGCTAGAGATACCGCGAGGATTGAGCAGTTCTTC. Translated: CSARDTARIEQFF.